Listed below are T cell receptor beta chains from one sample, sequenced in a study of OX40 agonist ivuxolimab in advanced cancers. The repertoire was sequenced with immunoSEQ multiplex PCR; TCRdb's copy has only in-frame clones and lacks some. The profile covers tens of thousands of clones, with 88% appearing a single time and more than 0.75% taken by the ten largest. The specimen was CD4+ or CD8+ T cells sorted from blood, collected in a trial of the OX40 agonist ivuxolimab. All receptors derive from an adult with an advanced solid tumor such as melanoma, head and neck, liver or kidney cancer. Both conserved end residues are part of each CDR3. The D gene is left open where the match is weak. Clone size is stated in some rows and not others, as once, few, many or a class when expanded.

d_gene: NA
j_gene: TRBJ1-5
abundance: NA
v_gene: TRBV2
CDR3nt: TGTGCCAGCAGTGAAGGGGCGGTCAAGGTAGGCAATCAGCCCCAGCATTTT
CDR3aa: CASSEGAVKVGNQPQHF

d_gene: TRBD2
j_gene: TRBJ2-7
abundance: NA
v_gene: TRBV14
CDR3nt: TGTGCCAGCAGCGGAACCGGGACTAGCGGGAGGCGGGCCGTCTTC
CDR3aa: CASSGTGTSGRRAVF

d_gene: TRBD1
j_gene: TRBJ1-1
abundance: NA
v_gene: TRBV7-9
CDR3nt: TGTGCCAGCAGCCAACAGGGGAAAAGGGAGACTGAAGCTTTCTTT
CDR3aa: CASSQQGKRETEAFF

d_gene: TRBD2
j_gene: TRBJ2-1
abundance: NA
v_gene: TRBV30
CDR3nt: TGTGCCTGGAGTGTCTCTAGCGGGAGGTACAATGAGCAGTTCTTC
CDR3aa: CAWSVSSGRYNEQFF

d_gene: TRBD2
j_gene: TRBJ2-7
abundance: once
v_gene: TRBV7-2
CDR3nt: TGTGCCAGCAGCTCGGGACTAGTAAACTACGAGCAGTACTTC
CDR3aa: CASSSGLVNYEQYF

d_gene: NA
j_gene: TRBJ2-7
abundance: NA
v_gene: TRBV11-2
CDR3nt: TGTGCCAGCAGCTTAGTAACCAGGAGCCACGAGCAGTACTTC
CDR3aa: CASSLVTRSHEQYF

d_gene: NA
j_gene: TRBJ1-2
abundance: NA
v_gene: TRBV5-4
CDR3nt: TGTGCCAGCAGCCCCCAAGGGGGGGGCGCGGGGGGTTTATATGGCTACACCTTC
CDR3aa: CASSPQGGGAGGLYGYTF

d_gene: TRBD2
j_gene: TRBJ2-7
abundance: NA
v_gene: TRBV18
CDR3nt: TGTGCCAGCTCACCATCGCTAGCGGGGCATAGCTCCTACGAGCAGTACTTC
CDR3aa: CASSPSLAGHSSYEQYF

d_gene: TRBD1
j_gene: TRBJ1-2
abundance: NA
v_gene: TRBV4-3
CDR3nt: TGCGCCAGCAGCCAAACCCATCCGGGACAGATTAACTATGGCTACACCTTC
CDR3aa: CASSQTHPGQINYGYTF

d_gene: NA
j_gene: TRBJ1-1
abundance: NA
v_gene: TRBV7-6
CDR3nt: TGTGCCAGCAGCTTATTGGCTGAAATGAACACTGAAGCTTTCTTT
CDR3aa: CASSLLAEMNTEAFF

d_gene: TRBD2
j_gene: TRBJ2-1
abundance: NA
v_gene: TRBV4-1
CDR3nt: TGCGCCAGCAGCCAACAGACTAGCGGGAGAAGTAATGAGCAGTTCTTC
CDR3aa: CASSQQTSGRSNEQFF

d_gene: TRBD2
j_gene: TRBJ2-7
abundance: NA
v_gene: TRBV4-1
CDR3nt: TGCGCCAGCAGCTTGTTCGGGAGGAGCTCCTACGAGCAGTACTTC
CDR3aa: CASSLFGRSSYEQYF

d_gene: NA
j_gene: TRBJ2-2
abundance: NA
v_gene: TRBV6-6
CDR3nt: TGTGCCAGCAGTCCAGACAGGCCCGGGGAGCTGTTTTTT
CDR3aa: CASSPDRPGELFF

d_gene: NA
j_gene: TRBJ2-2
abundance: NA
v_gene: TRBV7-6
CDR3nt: TGTGCCAGCAGCTTGCGTTTCGAGGGAGCCACCGGGGAGCTGTTTTTT
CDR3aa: CASSLRFEGATGELFF

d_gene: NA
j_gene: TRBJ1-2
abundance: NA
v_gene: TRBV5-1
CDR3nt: TGCGCCAGCAGCTTGGTTGTGCAGGGCGGCTACACCTTC
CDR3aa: CASSLVVQGGYTF

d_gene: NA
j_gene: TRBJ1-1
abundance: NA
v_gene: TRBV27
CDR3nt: TGTGCCAGCAGTTTACTGCTCAACACTGAAGCTTTCTTT
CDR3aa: CASSLLLNTEAFF

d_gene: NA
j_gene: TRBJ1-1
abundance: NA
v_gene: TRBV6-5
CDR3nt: TGTGCCAGCAGTTACCTAGACAGGTCGACTGAAGCTTTCTTT
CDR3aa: CASSYLDRSTEAFF